These T cell receptor beta chains were read from a single sample in a study of a mutant IDH1 vaccine in newly diagnosed glioma. Measured with immunoSEQ multiplex PCR; TCRdb has only the in-frame clones, and not every one. This sample carries tens of thousands of clones, approximately 91% of them seen once, and the ten largest clones take 4.8%. The sequenced sample was PBMCs, obtained from a glioma patient treated with radiotherapy, temozolomide or both. These receptors were taken from a woman aged 40 to 50 with glioma. The CDR3 runs from the conserved cysteine through the conserved F or W. D genes are given only for firm matches. A row's size may be missing; if present it is once, few, many or a size class.

clone_size j_call v_call d_call cdr3_nt cdr3_aa
. TRBJ2-7 TRBV2 TRBD2 TGTGCCAGCAGTGGTACTAGCGGGAAGGGCGAGCAGTACTTC CASSGTSGKGEQYF
once TRBJ2-3 TRBV28 TRBD1 TGTGCCAGCAGTCTTACAGGGGATCCCACAGATACGCAGTATTTT CASSLTGDPTDTQYF
. TRBJ2-2 TRBV30 TRBD1 TGTGCCTGGAGCCCTCCGGGACAGCTCACCGGGGAGCTGTTTTTT CAWSPPGQLTGELFF
. TRBJ1-4 TRBV29-1 TRBD1 TGCAGCGGCTCAGCAGGGACAGGGGGGGAGGAAAAACTGTTTTTT CSGSAGTGGEEKLFF
. TRBJ2-7 TRBV5-5 . TGTGCCAGCAGACGCGCGGGGGACAAGACCTACGAGCAGTACTTC CASRRAGDKTYEQYF
. TRBJ2-5 TRBV4-3 TRBD1 TGCGCCAGCAGCCAAGAATTAGGCCAGGGGGCGGAGACCCAGTACTTC CASSQELGQGAETQYF
once TRBJ1-1 TRBV19 TRBD1 TGTGCCAGTAGCCAACAGGGGACCATCGCTGAAGCTTTCTTT CASSQQGTIAEAFF
once TRBJ2-2 TRBV4-1 . TGCGCCAGCAGCCCTCGGGGCGACACCGGGGAGCTGTTTTTT CASSPRGDTGELFF
. TRBJ2-1 TRBV7-2 TRBD2 TGTGCCAGCAGCGCGGGACTAGCGAGAGGGAATGAGCAGTTCTTC CASSAGLARGNEQFF
. TRBJ1-2 TRBV4-3 . TGCGCCAGCAGCCAAGATCTCGGCTCGGGTGGCTATGGCTACACCTTC CASSQDLGSGGYGYTF
once TRBJ1-5 TRBV4-1 . TGCGCCAGCAGCCAAGTTCCACGGCTATCCGCGGGTCAGCCCCAGCATTTT CASSQVPRLSAGQPQHF
. TRBJ1-5 TRBV6-1 TRBD1 TGTGCCAGCAGTGAACAGGGACAGTTCGGCAATCAGCCCCAGCATTTT CASSEQGQFGNQPQHF
. TRBJ1-1 TRBV12-5 . TGTGCTAGTGGACCAGGGGAGACTGAAGCTTTCTTT CASGPGETEAFF
. TRBJ2-7 TRBV19 TRBD1 TGTGCCAGTAGCAGTGCCGGGACAGGGCTAAGGGAGCAGTACTTC CASSSAGTGLREQYF
. TRBJ2-1 TRBV6-5 TRBD2 TGTGCCAGCAGAAACGTAGCGGGAGCCTACAATGAGCAGTTCTTC CASRNVAGAYNEQFF
. TRBJ2-7 TRBV10-2 TRBD1 TGCGCCAGCAGTGAGTGGACAGGGAGCTCCTACGAGCAGTACTTC CASSEWTGSSYEQYF
. TRBJ1-2 TRBV29-1 . TGCAGCCTGTGGACGGATGCTAACTATGGCTACACCTTC CSLWTDANYGYTF
. TRBJ1-1 TRBV5-5 . TGTGCCAGCAGCATCTCGACACGGACTGAAGCTTTCTTT CASSISTRTEAFF
. TRBJ2-5 TRBV2 . TGTGCCAGCAGAAAAGACAGTGGGGGCCAAGAGACCCAGTACTTC CASRKDSGGQETQYF
. TRBJ1-1 TRBV4-1 . TGCGCCAGCACCCGAGATGGTACACGGCCGAGGACTGAAGCTTTCTTT CASTRDGTRPRTEAFF
. TRBJ1-3 TRBV7-6 . TGTGCCAGCAGCTTAGCGCAAGGGAAAGGAAACACCATATATTTT CASSLAQGKGNTIYF
. TRBJ1-2 TRBV10-2 . TGCGCCAGCAGTGAGTCAATTCTACAGTACCCTAACTATGGCTACACCTTC CASSESILQYPNYGYTF
. TRBJ2-1 TRBV6-1 . TGTGCCAGCAGCCGTAGCACCCACTCCTACAATGAGCAGTTCTTC CASSRSTHSYNEQFF
. TRBJ2-7 TRBV5-1 . TGCGCCAGCAGCTTGGTGGACGGATACGAGCAGTACTTC CASSLVDGYEQYF
. TRBJ2-5 TRBV10-1 . TGCGCCAGCAGTGAGTCCACAGCCTCAGAGACCCAGTACTTC CASSESTASETQYF
. TRBJ1-1 TRBV7-9 TRBD1 TGTGCCAGCAGCTGGGACAGGGTCACTGAAGCTTTCTTT CASSWDRVTEAFF
few TRBJ1-1 TRBV10-3 . TGTGCCATCAGTCCTGGGTATGGGGGAGAGACTGAAGCTTTCTTT CAISPGYGGETEAFF
. TRBJ1-2 TRBV4-3 . TGCGCCAGCAGCCAAGCTGGGGAACAGGGAGGTGGTGGCTACACCTTC CASSQAGEQGGGGYTF
. TRBJ1-1 TRBV2 . TGTGCCAGCAGGGCCCCGAGGGGAGCTTTCTTT CASRAPRGAFF
. TRBJ1-2 TRBV6-5 . TGTGCCAGCAGTTACTCGGCAGAGAACTATGGCTACACCTTC CASSYSAENYGYTF
. TRBJ1-4 TRBV6-5 TRBD1 TGTGCCAGCAGCCCCGGGACAGGGAATGAAAAACTGTTTTTT CASSPGTGNEKLFF
. TRBJ2-5 TRBV2 . TGTGCCAGCGGGTACCAAGAGACCCAGTACTTC CASGYQETQYF
. TRBJ1-4 TRBV2 . TGTGCCAGCAAAGGACAGCTTAATGAAAAACTGTTTTTT CASKGQLNEKLFF
. TRBJ2-7 TRBV30 TRBD2 TGTGCCTGGAGTGTCCCCTCGCCCCTAGCGGGGTCGAACTACGAGCAGTACTTC CAWSVPSPLAGSNYEQYF
. TRBJ2-7 TRBV19 TRBD2 TGTGCCAGTAGCCTCAGCGGGAACTCCAACGAGCAGTACTTC CASSLSGNSNEQYF
. TRBJ1-4 TRBV6-5 . TGTGCCAGCAGCCCCATCCCAGGGTTTAATGAAAAACTGTTTTTT CASSPIPGFNEKLFF
. TRBJ1-5 TRBV27 . TGTGCCAGCAGTTTCAGGAGGGGTGGCAATCAGCCCCAGCATTTT CASSFRRGGNQPQHF
once TRBJ1-2 TRBV14 . TGTGCCAGCAGCCAAGATCTGGGAAGAGGATTTGGCTACACCTTC CASSQDLGRGFGYTF
. TRBJ2-7 TRBV5-1 . TGCGCCAGCAGCTTGGCTGAATCCTACGAGCAGTACTTC CASSLAESYEQYF
. TRBJ2-3 TRBV7-6 . TGTGCCAGCAGCCCAAGCACAGATACGCAGTATTTT CASSPSTDTQYF
. TRBJ2-5 TRBV6-1 . TGTGCCAGCAGTGAAGGGGGAGCCGGGGGAGAGACCCAGTACTTC CASSEGGAGGETQYF
. TRBJ2-7 TRBV19 TRBD1 TGTGCCAGTATGGGACAGGGGGCGCGATATGACTACGAGCAGTACTTC CASMGQGARYDYEQYF
. TRBJ1-4 TRBV2 . TGTGCCAGCATCTCACCCCGCCGGGAAAAACTGTTTTTT CASISPRREKLFF
. TRBJ2-5 TRBV7-2 TRBD2 TGTGCCAGCAGAAGGACTAGCGGGGGGGGAGAGACCCAGTACTTC CASRRTSGGGETQYF
. TRBJ2-5 TRBV7-7 TRBD2 TGTGCTAGCAGCTTGGGCGGGGGAATCCGGGAGACCCAGTACTTC CASSLGGGIRETQYF
. TRBJ1-5 TRBV19 . TGTGCCAGTAGTACCCGGGGAGGGACGCGCAATCAGCCCCAGCATTTT CASSTRGGTRNQPQHF
. TRBJ1-2 TRBV19 . TGTGCCAGTAGCCCCCGGGGGCTCGGAGGCTACACCTTC CASSPRGLGGYTF
once TRBJ2-6 TRBV5-1 TRBD1 TGCGCCAGCAGCGGAGGACAGGGGCAACTGGGGGCCAACGTCCTGACTTTC CASSGGQGQLGANVLTF
. TRBJ2-7 TRBV6-5 . TGTGCCAGCAGTTACTCCGGACCGTCGTCCTACGAGCAGTACTTC CASSYSGPSSYEQYF
. TRBJ1-2 TRBV2 . TGTGCCAGCAGAAAAGGTCGGGGGGTAGACTATGGCTACACCTTC CASRKGRGVDYGYTF
. TRBJ1-5 TRBV4-2 . TGTGCCAGCAGCCACTCGGGAAGCAATCAGCCCCAGCATTTT CASSHSGSNQPQHF
. TRBJ2-3 TRBV5-1 . TGCGCCAGCAGCTTGGGAAGCGGCGGGAAAGATACGCAGTATTTT CASSLGSGGKDTQYF